This TCR beta chain was found in a study of radiotherapy plus CTLA-4 blockade in lung cancer. Study-wide background: Disease control was present in around a third of patients, and objective responses in approximately 19%.

Concerning this clone itself: The antigen remains unidentified.

Data came from immunoSEQ multiplex PCR; TCRdb stores just in-frame clones and leaves some out. The profile shows tens of thousands of clones, 72% of them singletons. The V gene's germline CDR1 is MNHNY and CDR2 SVGAGI (reference sequence). V was pared by 5 bases and J by 8 bases, with 10 bases between. The CDR3 is made up of 13 amino acids. The study's findings and limits: Clones of tumor-derived TCRs expanded in blood after radiotherapy plus ipilimumab.

Focal radiation and CTLA-4 blockade (ipilimumab) were tested in chemo-refractory metastatic non-small-cell lung cancer patients. The material sequenced was peripheral blood, taken from a patient treated with radiotherapy plus ipilimumab. V and J are TRBV6-6 and TRBJ1-6; no firm D call. The sequence was obtained from a human donor with non-small cell lung cancer whose response to radiotherapy plus ipilimumab could not be evaluated. The CDR3 region is CASSPLTDSPLHF. DNA for the CDR3: TGTGCCAGCAGTCCACTTACAGATTCACCCCTCCACTTT.